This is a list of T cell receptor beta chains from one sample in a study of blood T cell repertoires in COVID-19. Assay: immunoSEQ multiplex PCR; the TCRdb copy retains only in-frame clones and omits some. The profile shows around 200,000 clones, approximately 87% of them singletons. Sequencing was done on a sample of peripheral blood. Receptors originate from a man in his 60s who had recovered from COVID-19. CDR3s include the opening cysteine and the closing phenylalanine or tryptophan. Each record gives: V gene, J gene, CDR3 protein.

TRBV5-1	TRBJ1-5	CASSSGDRQPQHF
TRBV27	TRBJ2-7	CASSSSGLGEQYF
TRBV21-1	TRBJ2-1	CASSRTFSSYNEQFF
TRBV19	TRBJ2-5	CASTPTQTSQETQYF
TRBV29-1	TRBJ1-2	CSVGRDRANYGYTF
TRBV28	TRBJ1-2	CASSPTRDRGYTF
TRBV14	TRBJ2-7	CASSHRGGASTYEQYF
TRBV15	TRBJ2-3	CATSRDGGVDTQYF
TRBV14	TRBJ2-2	CASSRGWTGELFF
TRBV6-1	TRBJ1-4	CASSDRSGLLEKLFF
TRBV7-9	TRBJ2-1	CASSLWLAGDNEQFF
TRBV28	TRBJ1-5	CASRTLYSNQPQHF
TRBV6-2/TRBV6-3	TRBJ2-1	CASSSQGAYNEQFF
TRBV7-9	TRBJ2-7	CASINGGTGFNEQYF
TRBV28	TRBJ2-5	CASTSDRAGEETQYF
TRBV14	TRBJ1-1	CASSQVGTARRPEDTEAFF
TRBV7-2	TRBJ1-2	CASSSETGVGYTF
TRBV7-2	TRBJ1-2	CASSLVSYYGYTF
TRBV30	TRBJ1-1	CAWRLLTANTEAFF
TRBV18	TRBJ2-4	CASSSYRIEAKNIQYF
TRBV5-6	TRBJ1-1	CASSGQTDRPPEAFF
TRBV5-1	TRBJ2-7	CASSPGLAGGPYEQYF
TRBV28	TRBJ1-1	CASSPRALNEAFF
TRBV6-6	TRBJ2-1	CASSHDQGLAGVGLQFF
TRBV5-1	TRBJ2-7	CASSLVGVSSYEQYF
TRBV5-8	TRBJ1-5	CASSGGTLSNQPQHF
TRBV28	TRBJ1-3	CASSLPHSRVYAGNTIYF
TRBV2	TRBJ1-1	CASSPYRAVNTEAFF
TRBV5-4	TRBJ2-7	CASSLDSRRSYEQYF
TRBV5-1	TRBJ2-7	CASSLQGSADYEQYF
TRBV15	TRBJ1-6	CATSRDVRTNNSPLHF
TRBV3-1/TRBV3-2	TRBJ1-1	CASSLYGAQAFF
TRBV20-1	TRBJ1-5	CSASTDRGGNQPQHF
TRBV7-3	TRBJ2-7	CASSLTGGSYEQYF
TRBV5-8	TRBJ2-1	CASSLTEGGSSYNEQFF
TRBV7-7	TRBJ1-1	CASSAGRGGTEAFF
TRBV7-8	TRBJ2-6	CASSTRIAGSSGANVLTF
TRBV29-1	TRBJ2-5	CSVDMFASGKETQYF
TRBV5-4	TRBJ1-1	CASSPSIGTGVNTEAFF
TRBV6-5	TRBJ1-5	CATRGTGGNQPQHF
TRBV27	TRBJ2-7	CASSPTSGDMIYEQYF
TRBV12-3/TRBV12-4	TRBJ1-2	CASSLLRDGYTF
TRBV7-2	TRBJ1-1	CASSLTEGSGTEAFF
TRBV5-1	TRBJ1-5	CASSEGQDNQPQHF
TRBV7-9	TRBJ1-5	CASSEGQSGNQPQHF
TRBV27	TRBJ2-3	CASSFGRDRGRGTDTQYF
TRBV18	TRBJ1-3	CASSPSDVQFHF
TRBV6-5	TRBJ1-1	CASSNRGRDTEAFF
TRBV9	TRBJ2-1	CASSVAAGLPSNEQFF
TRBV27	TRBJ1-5	CASSLRTGNQPQHF
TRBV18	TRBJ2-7	CASSPPSGQGTYEQYF
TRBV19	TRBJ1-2	CASSSLSRQRDYGYTF
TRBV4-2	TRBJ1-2	CASSQEVQGSNYGYTF
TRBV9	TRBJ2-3	CASSHPGEGGPGTDTQYF
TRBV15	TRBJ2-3	CATSRGDRASTDTQYF
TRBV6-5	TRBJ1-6	CASSYARTLRNSPLHF
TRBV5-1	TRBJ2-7	CASSLFGSLGQGGNEQYF